This passage covers 23 T cell receptor beta chains from one sample sequenced in a study of post-analysis software for immune sequencing data. Prepared TCR beta cDNA libraries contained unique molecular identifiers. TCRdb redid the calling of the PCR reads with MiXCR, one entry per CDR3 protein. The sample has about 190,000 distinct CDR3 sequences; around 30% are singletons. Study-wide results and caveats: In patients, five or six TRBV segments were more frequent than in controls, with TRBV5-6, TRBV5-1 and TRBV20-1 among them.

These receptors' targets are unknown. Input material: blood. All receptors come from a girl aged 2-17 years with multiple sclerosis.

Points on this clonotype: Just one base apart from a much larger clone, this may be a read error. This chain links TRBV12-3 or TRBV12-4 with TRBJ1-2, with D hard to call. The CDR3 runs 15 residues. Deletions cut 0 bases from V and 4 bases from J, with 12 bases between. The CDR3 nucleotides read TGTGCCAGCAGTTTAGCGTGCCCCGGGAGCTATGGCTACACCTTC. Its protein is CASSLACPGSYGYTF.

This clonotype was recorded at least ten times. Here the CDR3 DNA reads TGCAGCGTGGGGACAGGGCGGAACACTGAAGCTTTCTTT. It codes for CSVGTGRNTEAFF. V and J are TRBV29-1 and TRBJ1-1, with 9 bases fitting TRBD1. The ends lost 6 bases at V and 1 base at J; junction bases unmatched: 3. Germline CDR1 SQVTM, CDR2 ANQGSEA. CDR3 size: 13 residues.

This clonotype has more than one count but fewer than ten. The rearrangement joins TRBV5-1 to TRBJ2-2, with D hard to call. This CDR3 region has 14 residues. Germline assignment: CDR1 SGHRS and CDR2 YFSETQ. Deletions cut 2 bases from V and 5 bases from J, with 10 bases between. This CDR3 reads CASSLGSSTGELFF. For the CDR3, the DNA is TGCGCCAGCAGCTTAGGCAGTTCAACCGGGGAGCTGTTTTTT.

This clonotype was picked up many times. The genes are TRBV10-2 and TRBJ1-4; D is unclear. The V and J ends lost 2 bases and 10 bases respectively, with 11 bases between them. The CDR3 loop spans 13 amino acids. CDR1 and CDR2 from the germline V gene are WSHSY and SAAADI. CDR3 in amino acids: CASSEGPPGKLFF. The CDR3 DNA reads as TGCGCCAGCAGTGAGGGTCCCCCTGGAAAACTGTTTTTT.

A note on this clonotype: The junction differs from germline at one of its ends, possibly a read error. This rearrangement joins TRBV20-1 to TRBJ2-1; TRBD2 matches at 7 bases. CDR1 DFQATT and CDR2 SNEGSKA come from the germline V gene (reference sequence). This CDR3 region has 15 residues. The CDR3 loop reads CSAAGAVTTYSEQFF. CDR3 nucleotides: TGCAGTGCCGCGGGAGCGGTGACTACCTACAGTGAGCAGTTCTTC.

V gene TRBV30 combines with J gene TRBJ2-1, with TRBD2 matching over 13 bases. Germline-derived CDR1 and CDR2 are GTSNPN and SVGIG (reference sequence). V shed 2 bases and J 14 bases; nucleotides not matched to a gene: 6. The CDR3 consists of 13 residues. CDR3 residues: CAWSPGTSGVKFF. As DNA, the CDR3 is TGTGCCTGGAGTCCCGGGACTAGCGGGGTCAAGTTCTTC.

CDR3 in amino acids: CASSLYSGTSGGNEQFF. DNA for the CDR3: TGTGCCAGCAGCTTGTACTCCGGGACTAGCGGGGGGAATGAGCAGTTCTTC. This chain links TRBV5-6 with TRBJ2-1, with 15 bases matching TRBD2. The V segment lost 1 base and the J segment 7 bases; nucleotides outside the gene matches: 6. The CDR3 consists of 17 residues. Germline loops: CDR1 SGHDT, CDR2 YYEEEE.

Only a few counts were recorded for this clonotype. The chain uses TRBV5-1 and TRBJ1-2, with D maybe TRBD1 (6 bases). The CDR3 extends over 16 amino acids. Trimming removed 4 bases from V and 4 bases from J, with 20 bases in between. Looked up from germline, CDR1 is SGHRS and CDR2 is YFSETQ. In DNA form, the CDR3 reads TGCGCCAGCAGCGCCCTACAGGGAGCGGATTTCTATGGCTACACCTTC. It encodes CASSALQGADFYGYTF.

This clonotype showed up just a few times. The chain links TRBV5-1 to TRBJ2-3, with TRBD1 matching over 8 bases. With 0 bases clipped from V and 3 bases from J, the junction kept 6 bases outside the gene matches. Germline lookup yields CDR1 SGHRS and CDR2 YFSETQ. CDR3 length equals 16 residues. The CDR3 coding sequence is TGCGCCAGCAGCTTGGGGACAGGGATTTCAACAGATACGCAGTATTTT. Translating it yields CASSLGTGISTDTQYF.

This clonotype was detected a few times. The chain combines TRBV18 with TRBJ1-1; D gene uncertain. The V end lost 6 bases, the J end lost 10 bases, and 15 bases lay between the germline ends. The CDR3 totals 12 residues. Germline V CDR1 and CDR2: KGHSH, LQKENI. In nucleotides, the CDR3 is TGTGCCAGCTCCCCTCGGGGAGGCGTAGCTTTCTTT. Encoded protein: CASSPRGGVAFF.

This clonotype has ten or more counts. This chain uses TRBV12-3 or TRBV12-4 with TRBJ2-7, with 7 positions matching TRBD1. The trim removed 5 bases at V and 4 bases at J, leaving 11 bases unmatched. The CDR3 is 15 amino acids. The chain's CDR3 is CASSRKTGRRYEQYF. The CDR3 DNA sequence: TGTGCCAGCAGTCGAAAGACAGGGCGGCGGTACGAGCAGTACTTC.

The genes are TRBV20-1 and TRBJ1-1, with unresolved D. Germline V gene data show CDR1 as DFQATT and CDR2 as SNEGSKA (reference sequence). Trimming stripped 2 bases from V and 6 bases from J, with 13 bases between. This CDR3 contains 13 residues. Written as DNA, the CDR3 is TGCAGTGCTAGACCCGACCCGGCAGCTGAAGCTTTCTTT. Encoded protein: CSARPDPAAEAFF.

In its sample, this clonotype was seen a few times. This sequence joins TRBV6-5 and TRBJ1-6, with 9 bases that match TRBD1. Germline CDR1 MNHEY, CDR2 SVGAGI. This CDR3 contains 15 residues. Germline trimming cut 2 bases from V and 9 bases from J; bases unmatched to any gene: 5. CDR3 region: CASSYAGQGFSPLHF. The CDR3 DNA is TGTGCCAGCAGTTACGCGGGACAGGGTTTTTCACCCCTCCACTTT.

The J gene is TRBJ1-1, the V gene TRBV7-9; 7 bases line up with TRBD1. This CDR3 region has 13 residues. CDR1 SEHNR and CDR2 FQNEAQ come from the germline V gene (reference sequence). J lost 7 bases, V lost 4 bases, and 6 bases had no gene match. CDR3 nucleotides: TGTGCCAGCAGCTCCACGACAGGGATTGAAGCTTTCTTT. This codes for CASSSTTGIEAFF.

This clonotype was observed at least ten times. The chain has TRBV20-1 and TRBJ1-2, with 7 positions matching TRBD1. Germline lookup yields CDR1 DFQATT and CDR2 SNEGSKA (reference sequence). This CDR3 contains 13 residues. Losses at the gene ends were 3 bases for V and 0 bases for J; bases not matched to a gene: 1. The CDR3 coding sequence is TGCAGTGCTAGTACAGGGGCTAACTATGGCTACACCTTC. Translated, it gives CSASTGANYGYTF.

With respect to this clonotype: A much larger clonotype is one base distant, so this may be a read error. The gene calls are TRBV20-1 and TRBJ2-7; 12 positions match TRBD1. The CDR3 contains 14 residues. CDR1 and CDR2 (germline): DFQATT, SNEGSKA (reference sequence). In DNA, the CDR3 is TGCAGTGCTAGGGGGACAGGGGGCGAAAACGAGCGGTACTTC. Its translation: CSARGTGGENERYF.

This clonotype was seen at least ten times. The genes are TRBV6-5 and TRBJ1-1; 7 bases line up with TRBD1. With V trimmed by 5 bases and J by 4 bases, 10 bases remained unmatched. CDR1 is MNHEY and CDR2 is SVGAGI in the germline V gene. This CDR3 has 15 amino acids. Here the CDR3 DNA reads TGTGCCAGCAGTACCCGGGCAGGGGGTAGCACTGAAGCTTTCTTT. Encoded protein: CASSTRAGGSTEAFF.

For this clonotype: A much bigger clone sits one base away, suggesting this may be a read error. The chain combines TRBV28 with TRBJ1-4; 7 positions match TRBD1. Germline values: CDR1 MDHEN, CDR2 SYDVKM. The CDR3 has 15 residues. The CDR3: CAGSTKGGGGEKLFF. The CDR3 nucleotides are TGTGCCGGCAGTACCAAAGGGGGCGGTGGTGAAAAACTGTTTTTT. Filled out from reference TRBV28 and TRBJ1-4, the complete variable domain reads DVKVTQSSRYLVKRTGEKVFLECVQDMDHENMFWYRQDPGLGLRLIYFSYDVKMKEKGDIPEGYSVSREKKERFSLILESASTNQTSMYLCAGSTKGGGGEKLFFGSGTQLSVL.

This clonotype was found many times. This chain uses TRBV29-1 with TRBJ2-7, with 8 bases aligning to TRBD1. V trimming: 6 bases; J trimming: 2 bases; junction bases outside the gene matches: 9. The CDR3 extends over 14 amino acids. The germline gives CDR1 SQVTM, CDR2 ANQGSEA. The CDR3 loop is CSVRGQGRAYEQYF. CDR3 nucleotides: TGCAGCGTCCGCGGACAGGGAAGAGCCTACGAGCAGTACTTC.

Comment on this clonotype: A much larger clone differs by one base, so this may be a read error. This chain uses TRBV5-1 with TRBJ2-5; no definite D call. This CDR3 contains 15 residues. The germline gives CDR1 SGHRS, CDR2 YFSETQ. V was pared by 7 bases and J by 11 bases, with 27 bases between. The CDR3 coding sequence is TGCGCCAGCTCCGAGACCTTAAGTCCATACAATGAGCAGTACTTC. It is translated as CASSETLSPYNEQYF.

Many counts were recorded for this clonotype. This sequence joins TRBV7-7 and TRBJ2-1; D ambiguous. The CDR3 runs 14 residues. V was shortened by 1 base and J by 3 bases, with 7 bases between the two germline ends. Germline loops: CDR1 SSHAT, CDR2 FNYEAQ (reference sequence). The CDR3 loop reads CASSLGPDYNEQFF. CDR3 bases: TGTGCCAGCAGCTTAGGACCGGACTACAATGAGCAGTTCTTC. Drawing the rest from reference TRBV7-7 and TRBJ2-1, the complete variable domain is GAGVSQSPRYKVTKRGQDVTLRCDPISSHATLYWYQQALGQGPEFLTYFNYEAQPDKSGLPSDRFSAERPEGSISTLTIQRTEQRDSAMYRCASSLGPDYNEQFFGPGTRLTVL.

The table lists this clonotype with many counts. The chain combines TRBV12-3 or TRBV12-4 with TRBJ2-7; D ambiguous. V lost 6 bases to trimming and J lost 3 bases, with 9 bases between them. CDR3 length equals 12 residues. CDR3 nucleotides: TGTGCCAGCAGCCGTACAAACTACGAGCAGTACTTC. It specifies CASSRTNYEQYF.

V is TRBV5-1 and J is TRBJ2-7; D perhaps matches TRBD1 (5 bases). Trimming took 7 bases from V and 7 from J, leaving 15 bases between them. CDR3 length: 12 residues. Germline CDR1 is SGHRS and CDR2 is YFSETQ. CDR3 sequence (DNA): TGCGCCAGCCAGTCGGCAGGGCGAGAGCAGTACTTC. Amino acids: CASQSAGREQYF.